Following are 21 T cell receptor beta chains from one sample sequenced in a study of T-cell memory formation after mild COVID-19. Via MiXCR, TCRdb re-called the 5' RACE reads, giving one row per CDR3 protein. The sample lists approximately 170,000 distinct CDR3 sequences; 13% were seen once. The sample was PBMCs or a T cell subset sorted from them (not recorded which). The receptors stem from a man aged 18 to 30 who had mild COVID-19 (a few samples of this study predate the infection). Cell type and time point are not known.

This clonotype was recorded at least ten times. The chain recombines TRBV20-1 with TRBJ2-3; 7 bases fit TRBD2. The length of the CDR3 is 15 residues. CDR1 is DFQATT, CDR2 SNEGSKA, per germline (reference sequence). V lost 0 bases to trimming and J lost 3 bases; unmatched junction nucleotides: 6. DNA of the CDR3: TGCAGTGCTAGAGATCGTGGGCGGGGGACAGATACGCAGTATTTT. Translating it yields CSARDRGRGTDTQYF.

This clonotype has just a few counts. The V call is TRBV3-1, the J call TRBJ1-2; D remains unclear. Germline V lookup: CDR1 LGHDT, CDR2 YNNKEL (reference sequence). Trimming pared 2 bases from V and 3 bases from J, leaving 10 bases between. The CDR3 spans 14 residues. This CDR3 is CASSQTFRDYGYTF. CDR3 bases: TGTGCCAGCAGCCAAACCTTCCGGGACTATGGCTACACCTTC. The full variable domain, with the rest looked up from reference TRBV3-1 and TRBJ1-2, is DTAVSQTPKYLVTQMGNDKSIKCEQNLGHDTMYWYKQDSKKFLKIMFSYNNKELIINETVPNRFSPKSPDKAHLNLHINSLELGDSAVYFCASSQTFRDYGYTFGSGTRLTVV.

This clonotype appeared many times. CDR3 nucleotide sequence: TGTGCCAGCAGCGACAGCTCCTACGAGCAGTACGTC. Translated: CASSDSSYEQYV. This chain joins TRBV12-3 or TRBV12-4 and TRBJ2-7, with D possibly TRBD1 on 5 matching bases. The CDR3 contains 12 residues. Trimming shortened V by 6 bases and J by 0 bases, and 6 bases separated the two germline ends.

This clonotype showed up just a few times. This chain uses TRBV18 with TRBJ1-2; D remains unclear. The CDR3 is 15 residues long. Germline-derived CDR1 and CDR2 are KGHSH and LQKENI. Trimming took 3 bases from V and 0 from J, leaving 11 bases between them. CDR3 sequence: CASSPAALANYGYTF. As DNA, the CDR3 is TGTGCCAGCTCACCCGCGGCGCTGGCTAACTATGGCTACACCTTC.

In this sample, this clonotype turned up many times. V and J are TRBV11-2 and TRBJ2-5; either TRBD1 or TRBD2 may fit D (5 bases each). V was cut by 5 bases and J by 14 bases, with 18 bases left in between. The CDR3 covers 12 residues. CDR1 is SGHAT, CDR2 FQNNGV, per germline. The CDR3, as DNA: TGTGCCAGCAGCCCTCCCGGGACCCCAGCCTACTTC. Translation gives CASSPPGTPAYF.

Only a few counts were recorded for this clonotype. This chain links TRBV9 with TRBJ2-5; maybe TRBD1 (7 bases). V gave up 6 bases and J gave up 2 bases, with 17 bases separating them. CDR3 length: 15 residues. Per germline, CDR1 SGDLS and CDR2 YYNGEE. DNA for the CDR3: TGTGCCAGCACCAGGGGGGCCCCCCCTCAAGAGACCCAGTACTTC. This translates into CASTRGAPPQETQYF.

This clonotype has ten or more counts. This chain links TRBV5-1 with TRBJ2-2; TRBD1 or TRBD2 may be the D gene (5 bases each). The germline V gene encodes CDR1 SGHRS and CDR2 YFSETQ. V was shortened by 7 bases and J by 0 bases, with 16 bases between the two germline ends. CDR3 size: 16 residues. The CDR3 reads CASGTRGVANTGELFF. The CDR3 DNA sequence: TGCGCCAGCGGGACCCGTGGGGTCGCGAACACCGGGGAGCTGTTTTTT.

V usage is TRBV5-1 and J usage is TRBJ2-1; either TRBD1 or TRBD2 may supply D (6 bases each). The germline V and J ends were trimmed by 4 bases and 2 bases, with 10 bases remaining between them. CDR3 length equals 14 residues. Germline V gives CDR1 SGHRS, CDR2 YFSETQ. This CDR3 is CASSAGGPYNEQFF. The CDR3 nucleotides read TGCGCCAGCAGCGCCGGGGGCCCCTACAATGAGCAGTTCTTC.

This clonotype was detected ten times or more. The gene calls are TRBV6-2 or TRBV6-3 and TRBJ2-3, with D unresolved. The germline gives CDR1 MNHEY, CDR2 SVGEGT. V was shortened by 7 bases and J by 0 bases, with 14 bases between the two germline ends. This CDR3 region has 15 residues. DNA of the CDR3: TGTGCCAGCACCCGGGTACCCGTTAGCACAGATACGCAGTATTTT. This codes for CASTRVPVSTDTQYF.

V and J are TRBV6-2 or TRBV6-3 and TRBJ2-7; 9 bases align to TRBD1. The ends lost 0 bases at V and 3 bases at J; junction bases unmatched: 3. Per germline, CDR1 MNHEY and CDR2 SVGEGT. There are 15 residues in the CDR3. The CDR3: CASSYSTGGVYEQYF. For the CDR3, the DNA is TGTGCCAGCAGTTACTCGACAGGGGGAGTCTACGAGCAGTACTTC.

The J gene is TRBJ2-3, the V gene TRBV7-2; D is undetermined. CDR3 length: 13 residues. The germline V and J ends were trimmed by 1 base and 5 bases, with 7 bases remaining between them. CDR1 and CDR2 from the germline V gene are SGHTA and FQGNSA. CDR3 protein: CASSLGNLDTQYF. CDR3 bases: TGTGCCAGCAGCTTAGGGAATCTAGATACGCAGTATTTT.

DNA for the CDR3: TGCGCCAGCGGGGGCGGGTCCTCCTACAATGAGCAGTTCTTC. It encodes CASGGGSSYNEQFF. The chain employs TRBV5-1 and TRBJ2-1; possibly TRBD1 for D (6 bases). CDR1 and CDR2 from the germline V gene are SGHRS and YFSETQ. CDR3 length: 14 amino acids. The V and J ends lost 7 bases and 0 bases respectively, with 11 bases between them. Full variable domain (missing parts from reference TRBV5-1 and TRBJ2-1): KAGVTQTPRYLIKTRGQQVTLSCSPISGHRSVSWYQQTPGQGLQFLFEYFSETQRNKGNFPGRFSGRQFSNSRSEMNVSTLELGDSALYLCASGGGSSYNEQFFGPGTRLTVL.

This clonotype has a handful of counts. The CDR3 loop is CASNLDRVPFF. The CDR3 DNA reads as TGTGCCAGCAACCTGGACAGGGTGCCTTTCTTT. This sequence joins TRBV12-3 or TRBV12-4 and TRBJ1-1, with 8 nucleotides matching TRBD1. The CDR3 is made up of 11 amino acids. V was clipped by 7 bases and J by 12 bases; unmatched bases: 7.

The chain joins TRBV7-2 to TRBJ1-3; D not resolved. V lost 1 base, J lost 6 bases, and 13 bases lay in between. Germline CDR1 reads SGHTA; CDR2 reads FQGNSA. This CDR3 has 15 amino acids. The CDR3 protein is CASSLVPEQVNTIYF. The CDR3 DNA reads as TGTGCCAGCAGCTTAGTCCCCGAGCAAGTAAACACCATATATTTT.

CDR3 in DNA: TGTGCCAGCAGCGTAGGAGGCAAGCGGGGAGATCAGACCTACGAGCAGTACTTC. As protein: CASSVGGKRGDQTYEQYF. J is TRBJ2-7 and V is TRBV9; TRBD2 aligns across 7 bases. The CDR3 consists of 18 residues. CDR1 is SGDLS, CDR2 YYNGEE, per germline. The V and J ends lost 0 bases and 2 bases, in that order; junction bases with no gene match: 14.

V and J are TRBV20-1 and TRBJ2-5; 10 bases are a match to TRBD1. Germline V CDR1 and CDR2: DFQATT, SNEGSKA (reference sequence). V gave up 6 bases and J gave up 2 bases; unmatched junction bases: 3. The length of the CDR3 is 13 residues. The CDR3: CSAADRGQETQYF. The CDR3 DNA sequence: TGCAGTGCCGCGGACAGGGGGCAAGAGACCCAGTACTTC.

There are a few counts of this clonotype. J is TRBJ2-3 and V is TRBV3-1, with TRBD2 identical over 12 bases. CDR3 size: 17 residues. With V trimmed by 4 bases and J by 2 bases, 7 bases remained unmatched. Germline CDR1 and CDR2: LGHDT and YNNKEL (reference sequence). CDR3 coding DNA: TGTGCCAGCAGCCGCCGGACTAGCGGGGATTTCACAGATACGCAGTATTTT. Residues: CASSRRTSGDFTDTQYF.

This clonotype was counted many times. This chain links TRBV11-2 with TRBJ2-3; D is uncertain. The ends were cut back, 6 bases at V and 4 bases at J, with 8 bases in the middle. Germline V gene lookup returns CDR1 SGHAT and CDR2 FQNNGV. This CDR3 is built from 12 residues. CDR3 DNA: TGTGCCAGCAGTCCCCAGGCAGATACGCAGTATTTT. It translates to CASSPQADTQYF. The entire variable domain, with the rest obtained from reference TRBV11-2 and TRBJ2-3, is as follows: EAGVAQSPRYKIIEKRQSVAFWCNPISGHATLYWYQQILGQGPKLLIQFQNNGVVDDSQLPKDRFSAERLKGVDSTLKIQPAKLEDSAVYLCASSPQADTQYFGPGTRLTVL.

This clonotype occurred many times. The chain combines TRBV5-4 with TRBJ2-5; TRBD1 is a possible D gene (6 bases). The CDR3 runs 14 residues. The germline V gene has CDR1 SGHNT and CDR2 YYREEE (reference sequence). The V end lost 0 bases, the J end lost 5 bases, and 11 bases lay between the germline ends. The CDR3: CASSLAGATETQYF. The CDR3 region has the DNA TGTGCCAGCAGCTTGGCAGGGGCGACGGAGACCCAGTACTTC. Combining the CDR3 with reference TRBV5-4 and TRBJ2-5 gives the whole variable domain ETGVTQSPTHLIKTRGQQVTLRCSSQSGHNTVSWYQQALGQGPQFIFQYYREEENGRGNFPPRFSGLQFPNYSSELNVNALELDDSALYLCASSLAGATETQYFGPGTRLLVL.

There are many counts of this clonotype. The J gene is TRBJ2-7, the V gene TRBV5-1, with D tentatively TRBD1 (5 bases). This CDR3 has 13 residues. From germline, CDR1 is SGHRS and CDR2 YFSETQ. Trimming removed 3 bases from V and 2 bases from J, with 9 bases in between. CDR3 nucleotide sequence: TGCGCCAGCAGCTGGCAGGGTACCTACGAGCAGTACTTC. Its translation is CASSWQGTYEQYF.

The rearrangement uses TRBV28 and TRBJ1-2; TRBD1 matches 9 bases. From germline, CDR1 is MDHEN and CDR2 SYDVKM. The junction had 5 bases not matched to a gene; V was cut back by 5 bases and J by 4 bases. CDR3 length: 14 amino acids. The chain's CDR3 is CASSGPGQGYGYTF. The CDR3 bases are TGTGCCAGCAGTGGACCGGGACAGGGCTATGGCTACACCTTC.